Listed here is a single T cell receptor beta chain. This sample stems from a study of Ad26.COV2.S vaccination and SARS-CoV-2 variants. Treatment given: about 20 received Ad26.COV2.S at low or high dose, single or two shots; 5 received placebo; per-sample allocation not given. The samples were gathered on day 63 after the first injection of vaccine or placebo. Clones were sequenced by immunoSEQ multiplex PCR, and TCRdb holds only the in-frame ones, with some missing. The sample records 440,000 or so clones, roughly 87% being singletons. Germline trimming cut 2 bases from V and 0 bases from J; bases unmatched to any gene: 10. CDR3 length: 18 amino acids. Germline V lookup: CDR1 LGHNA, CDR2 YSLEER.

Sequenced material: peripheral blood, taken in a trial of Ad26.COV2.S vaccine versus placebo. The source is a person between 18 and 65 years old who received the Ad26.COV2.S COVID-19 vaccine or a placebo. The chain recombines TRBV4-3 with TRBJ2-3; TRBD1 matches at 8 bases. The DNA of the CDR3 is TGCGCCAGCAGCCAATCGGGCCGACAGGGGATAAGCACAGATACGCAGTATTTT. Amino acids: CASSQSGRQGISTDTQYF.